This TCR beta chain was identified during a study of blood T cells in healthy people across ages. Overall study results and limits: Because donor CMV status was unknown, expanded clonotype changes were possibly confounded. Whereas aged donors had fewer naive CD4+ cells, long-lived donors had more of them and higher diversity.

The CDR3 length is 13 residues. Deletions cut 0 bases from V and 2 bases from J, with 8 bases between. Looked up from germline, CDR1 is DFQATT and CDR2 is SNEGSKA (reference sequence). Researchers report isolating at least 6 million PBMCs per sample. Together with a sample-barcoded 5' primer, a J-beta primer mix was included in a second PCR lasting about 6 to 12 cycles. Every individual sample yielded 3 million or more paired-end reads (each containing CDR3). MiXCR was run by TCRdb on the 5' RACE reads, yielding one entry per CDR3 protein. Of about 640,000 distinct CDR3 sequences listed, roughly 50% are singletons. Of note for this clonotype: The antigen is undetermined.

Sequenced sample: blood. This chain uses TRBV20-1 with TRBJ2-7, with D unclear. The sequence derives from a man in his sixties in good health. The CDR3 DNA reads as TGCAGTGCTAGAGATGAATGGGCCTACGAGCAGTACTTC. This gives the protein CSARDEWAYEQYF.